This T cell receptor (beta chain) was recovered during a study of blood T cell repertoires in COVID-19. Germline CDR1 reads MNHEY; CDR2 reads SMNVEV (reference sequence). The CDR3 covers 14 residues. With 5 bases removed from V and 2 bases from J, the gap between germline ends came to 12 bases. The assay was immunoSEQ multiplex PCR, and TCRdb's table has in-frame clones only and misses some. This sample carries roughly 200,000 clones, about four fifths of them seen once, and the ten largest clones take approximately 12%. The V call is TRBV27, the J call TRBJ1-2, with a weak D call TRBD1 (6 bases). The sample taken for sequencing was PBMCs or T cells enriched from blood (not recorded which). The receptor's source is a man aged 40-49 years who had recovered from COVID-19. CDR3 residues: CASSLQGTNYGYTF. The CDR3 DNA reads as TGTGCCAGCAGTCTCCAGGGGACCAACTATGGCTACACCTTC.